The present T cell receptor beta chain was sequenced within a study of cytomegalovirus exposure and HLA in healthy donors. V was clipped by 6 bases and J by 2 bases; unmatched bases: 5. The CDR3 is made up of 14 amino acids. Germline lookup yields CDR1 SGHRS and CDR2 YFSETQ. General study findings and limits: In a later analysis, at a false discovery rate of 0.05, 17,000 or so TCR beta sequences were associated with HLA alleles.

Regarding donors, all were healthy bone marrow donors. A remark on this clone: No antigen is known for it.

PCR employed 60 Vbeta and 13 Jbeta primers. Using immunoSEQ multiplex PCR, the repertoire was profiled, and TCRdb retains in-frame clones only, with some absent. The repertoire holds 110,000 to 150,000 clones, with roughly 82% as singletons. Sequencing was performed on PBMCs. This rearrangement joins TRBV5-1 to TRBJ2-5, with TRBD1 matching 9 bases. This receptor was taken from a male donor in good health and CMV-seronegative. The DNA for the CDR3 is TGCGCCAGCAACCGACAGGGGGGTCAAGAGACCCAGTACTTC. Amino acid sequence: CASNRQGGQETQYF.